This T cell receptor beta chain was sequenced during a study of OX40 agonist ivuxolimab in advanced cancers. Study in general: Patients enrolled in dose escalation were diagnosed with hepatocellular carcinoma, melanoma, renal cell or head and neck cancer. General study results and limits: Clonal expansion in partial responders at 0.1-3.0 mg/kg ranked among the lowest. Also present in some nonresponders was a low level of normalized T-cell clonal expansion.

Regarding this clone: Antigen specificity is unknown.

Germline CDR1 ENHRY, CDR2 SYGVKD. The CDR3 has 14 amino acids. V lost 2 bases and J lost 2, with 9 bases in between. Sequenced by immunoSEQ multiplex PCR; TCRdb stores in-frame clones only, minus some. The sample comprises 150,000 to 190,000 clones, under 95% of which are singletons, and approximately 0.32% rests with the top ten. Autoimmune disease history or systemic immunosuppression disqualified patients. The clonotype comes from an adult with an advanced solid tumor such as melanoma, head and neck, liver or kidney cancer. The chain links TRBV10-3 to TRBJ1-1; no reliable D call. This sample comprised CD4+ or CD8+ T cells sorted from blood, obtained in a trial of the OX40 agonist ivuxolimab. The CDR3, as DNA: TGTGCCATCAGTGAGAGGGCCCTCAACACTGAAGCTTTCTTT. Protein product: CAISERALNTEAFF.